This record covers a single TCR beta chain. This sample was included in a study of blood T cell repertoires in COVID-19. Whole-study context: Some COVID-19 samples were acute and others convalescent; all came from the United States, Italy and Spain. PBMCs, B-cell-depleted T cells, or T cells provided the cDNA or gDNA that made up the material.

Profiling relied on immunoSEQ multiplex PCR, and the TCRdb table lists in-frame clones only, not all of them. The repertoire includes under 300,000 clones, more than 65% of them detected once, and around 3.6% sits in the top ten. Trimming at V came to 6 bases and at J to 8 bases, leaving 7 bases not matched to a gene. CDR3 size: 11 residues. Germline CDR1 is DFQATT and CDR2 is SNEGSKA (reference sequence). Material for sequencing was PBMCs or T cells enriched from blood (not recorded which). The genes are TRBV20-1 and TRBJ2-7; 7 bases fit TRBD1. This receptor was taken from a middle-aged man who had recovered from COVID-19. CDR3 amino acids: CSATTGTQQYF. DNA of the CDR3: TGCAGTGCCACGACAGGGACCCAGCAGTACTTC.